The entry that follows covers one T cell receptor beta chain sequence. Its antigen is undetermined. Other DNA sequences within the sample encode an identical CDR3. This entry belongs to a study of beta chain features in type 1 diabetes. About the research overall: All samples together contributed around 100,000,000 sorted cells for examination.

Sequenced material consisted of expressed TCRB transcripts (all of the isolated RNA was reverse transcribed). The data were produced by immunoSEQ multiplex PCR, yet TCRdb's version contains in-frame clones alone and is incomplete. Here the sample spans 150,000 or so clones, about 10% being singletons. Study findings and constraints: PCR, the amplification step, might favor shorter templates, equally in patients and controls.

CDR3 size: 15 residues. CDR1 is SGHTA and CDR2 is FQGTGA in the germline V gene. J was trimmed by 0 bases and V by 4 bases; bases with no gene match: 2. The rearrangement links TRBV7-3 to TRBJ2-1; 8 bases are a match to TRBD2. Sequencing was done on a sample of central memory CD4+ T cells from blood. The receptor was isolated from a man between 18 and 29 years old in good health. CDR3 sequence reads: CASSSGTSSYNEQFF. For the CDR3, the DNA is TGTGCCAGCAGCTCGGGGACTAGCTCCTACAATGAGCAGTTCTTC. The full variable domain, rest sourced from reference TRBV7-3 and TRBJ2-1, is GAGVSQTPSNKVTEKGKYVELRCDPISGHTALYWYRQSLGQGPEFLIYFQGTGAADDSGLPNDRFFAVRPEGSVSTLKIQRTERGDSAVYLCASSSGTSSYNEQFFGPGTRLTVL.